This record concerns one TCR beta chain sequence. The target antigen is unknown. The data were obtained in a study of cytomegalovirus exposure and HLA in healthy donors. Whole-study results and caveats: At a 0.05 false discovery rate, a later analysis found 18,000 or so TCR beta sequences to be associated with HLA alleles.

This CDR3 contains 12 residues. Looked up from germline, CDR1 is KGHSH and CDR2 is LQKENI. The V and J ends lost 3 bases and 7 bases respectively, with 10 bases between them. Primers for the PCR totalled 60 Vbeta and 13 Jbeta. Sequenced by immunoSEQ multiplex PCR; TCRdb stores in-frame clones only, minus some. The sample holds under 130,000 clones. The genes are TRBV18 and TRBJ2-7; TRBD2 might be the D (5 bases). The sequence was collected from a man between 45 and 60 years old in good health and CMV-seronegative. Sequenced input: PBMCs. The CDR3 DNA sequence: TGTGCCAGCTCACCCAACCGGGAAGAGCAGTACTTC. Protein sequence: CASSPNREEQYF.